This T cell receptor beta chain was retrieved from a study of cytomegalovirus exposure and HLA in healthy donors. Looked up from germline, CDR1 is SGHTA and CDR2 is FQGTGA. The CDR3 spans 18 residues. Trimming took 7 bases from V and 4 from J, leaving 28 bases between them. Vbeta (60) and Jbeta (13) primers were used in the PCR. The table came from immunoSEQ multiplex PCR; TCRdb's copy has only in-frame clones and leaves some out. The top ten clones hold 1.5% to 2% of a sample with 110,000 to 150,000 clones, nearly 10% of them seen once. The J gene is TRBJ1-2, the V gene TRBV7-3, with D perhaps matching TRBD1 (6 bases). This clonotype was obtained from a man in his forties or fifties in good health and CMV-seronegative. The sample taken for sequencing was PBMCs. CDR3 loop: CASIIPGTSPSALYGYTF. The CDR3 bases are TGTGCCAGCATCATTCCCGGGACAAGCCCTTCTGCACTCTATGGCTACACCTTC.